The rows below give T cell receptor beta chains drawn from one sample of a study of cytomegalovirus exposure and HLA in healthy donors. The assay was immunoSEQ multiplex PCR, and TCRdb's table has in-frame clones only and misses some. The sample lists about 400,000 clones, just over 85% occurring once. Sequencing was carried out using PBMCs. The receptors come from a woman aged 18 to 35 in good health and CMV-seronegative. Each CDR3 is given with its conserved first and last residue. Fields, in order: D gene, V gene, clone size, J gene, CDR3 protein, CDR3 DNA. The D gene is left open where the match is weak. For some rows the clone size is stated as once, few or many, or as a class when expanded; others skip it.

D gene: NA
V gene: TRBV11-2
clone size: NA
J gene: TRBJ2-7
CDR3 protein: CASSLIQGRTYEQYF
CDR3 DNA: TGTGCCAGCAGCTTAATCCAGGGAAGGACCTACGAGCAGTACTTC

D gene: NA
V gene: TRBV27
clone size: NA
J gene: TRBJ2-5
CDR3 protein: CASSFRTAETQYF
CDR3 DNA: TGTGCCAGCAGTTTTAGAACAGCAGAGACCCAGTACTTC

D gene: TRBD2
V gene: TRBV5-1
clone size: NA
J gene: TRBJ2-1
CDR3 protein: CASSLGIWGAGDFNEQFF
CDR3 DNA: TGCGCCAGCAGCTTGGGGATTTGGGGAGCGGGAGACTTCAATGAGCAGTTCTTC

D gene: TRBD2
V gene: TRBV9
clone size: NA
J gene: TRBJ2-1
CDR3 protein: CASSVGSGRVYNEQFF
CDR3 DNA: TGTGCCAGCAGCGTAGGTAGCGGGAGGGTCTACAATGAGCAGTTCTTC

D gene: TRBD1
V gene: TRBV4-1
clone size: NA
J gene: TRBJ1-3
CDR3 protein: CASSRVATGKKDTIYF
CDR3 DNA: TGCGCCAGCAGCCGAGTTGCGACAGGGAAGAAGGACACCATATATTTT

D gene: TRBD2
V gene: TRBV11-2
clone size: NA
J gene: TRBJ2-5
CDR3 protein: CASSPGRSSGDQETQYF
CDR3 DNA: TGTGCCAGCAGCCCCGGCAGGTCTAGCGGGGACCAAGAGACCCAGTACTTC

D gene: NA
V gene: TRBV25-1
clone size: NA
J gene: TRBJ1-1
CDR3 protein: CASSEYLAVGVNTEAFF
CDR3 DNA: TGTGCCAGCAGTGAATATCTGGCAGTTGGAGTGAACACTGAAGCTTTCTTT

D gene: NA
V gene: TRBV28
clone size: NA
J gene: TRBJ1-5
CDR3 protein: CASSPPRVEPYSNQPQHF
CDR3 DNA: TGTGCCAGCAGTCCCCCCCGGGTGGAACCTTATAGCAATCAGCCCCAGCATTTT

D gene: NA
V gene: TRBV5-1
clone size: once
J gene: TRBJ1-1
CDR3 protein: CASSLAGRGSEAFF
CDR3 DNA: TGCGCCAGCAGCTTGGCGGGCAGGGGTTCTGAAGCTTTCTTT

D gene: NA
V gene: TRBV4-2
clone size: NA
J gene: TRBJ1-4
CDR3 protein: CASSQDAGFGATWLFF
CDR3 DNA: TGTGCCAGCAGCCAAGATGCAGGTTTCGGTGCCACGTGGCTGTTTTTT

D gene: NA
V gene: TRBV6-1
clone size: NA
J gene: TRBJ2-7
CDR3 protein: CASSELMGTSYYEQYF
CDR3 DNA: TGTGCCAGCAGTGAACTTATGGGGACATCTTACTACGAGCAGTACTTC

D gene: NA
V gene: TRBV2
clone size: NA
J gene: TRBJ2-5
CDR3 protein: CASIGGTRQETQYF
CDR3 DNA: TGTGCCAGCATCGGCGGCACAAGACAAGAGACCCAGTACTTC

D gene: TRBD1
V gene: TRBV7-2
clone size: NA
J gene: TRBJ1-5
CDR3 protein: CASKDRVNNQPQHF
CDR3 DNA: TGTGCCAGCAAGGACAGGGTCAACAATCAGCCCCAGCATTTT

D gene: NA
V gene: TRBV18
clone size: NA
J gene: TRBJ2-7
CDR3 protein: CASSPDSVSYEQYF
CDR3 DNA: TGTGCTAGCTCACCTGACAGCGTATCCTACGAGCAGTACTTC

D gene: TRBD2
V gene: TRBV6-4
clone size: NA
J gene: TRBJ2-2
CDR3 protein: CASSERTSGDGELFF
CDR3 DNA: TGTGCCAGCAGTGAGAGGACTAGCGGGGACGGGGAGCTGTTTTTT

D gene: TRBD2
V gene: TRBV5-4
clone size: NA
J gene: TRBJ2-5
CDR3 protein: CASSKTSGDQETQYF
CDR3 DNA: TGTGCCAGCAGCAAGACTAGCGGGGACCAAGAGACCCAGTACTTC

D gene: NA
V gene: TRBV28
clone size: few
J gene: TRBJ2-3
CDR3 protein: CASSLSNTQYF
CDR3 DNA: TGTGCCAGCAGTTTATCAAATACGCAGTATTTT

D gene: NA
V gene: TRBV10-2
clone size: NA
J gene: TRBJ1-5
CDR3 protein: CASRATAYSNQPQHF
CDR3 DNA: TGCGCCAGCAGGGCGACAGCCTATAGCAATCAGCCCCAGCATTTT

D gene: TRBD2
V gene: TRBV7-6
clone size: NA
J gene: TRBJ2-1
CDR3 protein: CASSLLWEGINEQFF
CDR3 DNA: TGTGCCAGCAGCTTATTGTGGGAGGGTATCAATGAGCAGTTCTTC

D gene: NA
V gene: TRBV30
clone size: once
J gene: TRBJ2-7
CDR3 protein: CAWSALPLPHPYEQYF
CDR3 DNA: TGTGCCTGGAGTGCCCTCCCCTTGCCACATCCCTACGAGCAGTACTTC

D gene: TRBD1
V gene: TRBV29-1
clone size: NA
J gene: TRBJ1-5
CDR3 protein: CSVVTGWGNQPQHF
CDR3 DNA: TGCAGCGTTGTGACAGGGTGGGGAAATCAGCCCCAGCATTTT

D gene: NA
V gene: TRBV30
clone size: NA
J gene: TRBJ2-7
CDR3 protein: CAWSDPTGRHEQYF
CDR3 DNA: TGTGCCTGGAGTGATCCCACAGGGCGACACGAGCAGTACTTC

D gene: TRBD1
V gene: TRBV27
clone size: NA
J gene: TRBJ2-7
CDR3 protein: CASSLDRGPEQYF
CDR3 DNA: TGTGCCAGCAGTTTAGACAGGGGCCCCGAGCAGTACTTC

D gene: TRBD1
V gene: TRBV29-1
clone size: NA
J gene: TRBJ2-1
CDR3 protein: CSVEGQQLYNEQFF
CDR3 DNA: TGCAGCGTTGAGGGACAGCAATTGTACAATGAGCAGTTCTTC

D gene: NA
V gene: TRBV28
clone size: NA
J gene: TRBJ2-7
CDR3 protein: CASSLRTVSYEQYF
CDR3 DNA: TGTGCCAGCAGCCTAAGGACAGTGTCCTACGAGCAGTACTTC

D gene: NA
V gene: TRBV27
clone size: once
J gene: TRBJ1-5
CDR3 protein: CASSLFPPQGSNQPQHF
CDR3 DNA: TGTGCCAGCAGTTTATTCCCGCCCCAGGGTAGCAATCAGCCCCAGCATTTT

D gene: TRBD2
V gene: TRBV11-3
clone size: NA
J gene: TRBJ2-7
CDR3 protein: CASSMSGNYEQYF
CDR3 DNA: TGTGCCAGCAGCATGAGCGGGAACTACGAGCAGTACTTC

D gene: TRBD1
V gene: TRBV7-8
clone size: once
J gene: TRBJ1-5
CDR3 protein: CASSRNQGAIGQPQHF
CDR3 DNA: TGTGCCAGCAGCCGAAACCAGGGGGCTATCGGTCAGCCCCAGCATTTT

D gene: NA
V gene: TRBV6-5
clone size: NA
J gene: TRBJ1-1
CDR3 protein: CASRPEEVLNTEAFF
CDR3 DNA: TGTGCCAGCAGGCCGGAGGAGGTCCTCAACACTGAAGCTTTCTTT

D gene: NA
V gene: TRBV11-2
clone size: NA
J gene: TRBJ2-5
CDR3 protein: CASSPSSENFQETQYF
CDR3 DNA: TGTGCCAGCAGCCCCTCCAGCGAGAATTTCCAAGAGACCCAGTACTTC

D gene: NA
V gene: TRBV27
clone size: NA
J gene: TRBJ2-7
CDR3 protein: CASSPSGYEQYF
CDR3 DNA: TGTGCCAGCAGTCCTTCCGGCTACGAGCAGTACTTC

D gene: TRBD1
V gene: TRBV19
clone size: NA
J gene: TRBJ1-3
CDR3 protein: CASSNPRDRGRGNTIYF
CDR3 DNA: TGTGCCAGTAGTAACCCTCGGGACAGGGGGAGAGGAAACACCATATATTTT

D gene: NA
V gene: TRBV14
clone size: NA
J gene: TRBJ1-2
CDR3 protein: CASSQETNYGYTF
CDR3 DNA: TGTGCCAGCAGCCAAGAGACAAACTATGGCTACACCTTC

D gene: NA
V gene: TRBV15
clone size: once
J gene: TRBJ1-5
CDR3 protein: CATSSHPGRGHQPQHF
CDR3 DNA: TGTGCCACCAGCAGCCACCCCGGGAGGGGCCATCAGCCCCAGCATTTT

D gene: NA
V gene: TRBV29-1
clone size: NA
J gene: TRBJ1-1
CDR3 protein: CSVEEASTEAFF
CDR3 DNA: TGCAGCGTTGAAGAGGCCAGCACTGAAGCTTTCTTT

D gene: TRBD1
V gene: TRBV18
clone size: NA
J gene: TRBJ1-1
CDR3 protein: CASSDTGTANTEAFF
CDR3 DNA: TGTGCCAGCTCAGATACCGGGACAGCGAACACTGAAGCTTTCTTT

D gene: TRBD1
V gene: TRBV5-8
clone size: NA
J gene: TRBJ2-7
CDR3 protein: CASSPKDRVYEQYF
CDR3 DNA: TGTGCCAGCAGCCCTAAGGACAGGGTCTACGAGCAGTACTTC

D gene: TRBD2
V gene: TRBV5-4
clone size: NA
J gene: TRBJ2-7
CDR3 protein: CASSLAGGGAYEQYF
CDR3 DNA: TGTGCCAGCAGCTTGGCAGGTGGGGGGGCCTACGAGCAGTACTTC

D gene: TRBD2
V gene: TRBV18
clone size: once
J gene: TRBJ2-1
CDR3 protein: CASSTLAGDSYNEQFF
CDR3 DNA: TGTGCCAGCTCAACCCTAGCGGGAGACTCCTACAATGAGCAGTTCTTC

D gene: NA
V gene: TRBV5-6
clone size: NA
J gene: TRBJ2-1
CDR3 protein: CASSSDPGVAYNEQFF
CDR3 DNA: TGTGCCAGCAGCTCGGATCCCGGGGTCGCCTACAATGAGCAGTTCTTC

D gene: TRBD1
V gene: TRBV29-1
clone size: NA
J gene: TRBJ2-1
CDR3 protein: CSVDGTGYNEQFF
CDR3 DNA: TGCAGCGTTGATGGGACAGGCTACAATGAGCAGTTCTTC

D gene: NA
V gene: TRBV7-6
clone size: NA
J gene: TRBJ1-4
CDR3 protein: CASSRGTMNEGEKLFF
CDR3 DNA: TGTGCCAGCAGCCGCGGGACGATGAATGAGGGTGAAAAACTGTTTTTT

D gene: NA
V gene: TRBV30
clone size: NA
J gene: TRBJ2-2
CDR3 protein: CAWKSGVTLNTGELFF
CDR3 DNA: TGTGCCTGGAAGTCAGGGGTGACATTGAACACCGGGGAGCTGTTTTTT

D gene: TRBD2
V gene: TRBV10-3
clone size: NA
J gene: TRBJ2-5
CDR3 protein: CAISGLAGVETQYF
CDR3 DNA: TGTGCCATCAGTGGACTAGCGGGAGTAGAGACCCAGTACTTC

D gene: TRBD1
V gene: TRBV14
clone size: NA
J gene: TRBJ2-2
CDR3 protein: CASRHRGGTGELFF
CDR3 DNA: TGTGCCAGCAGGCACAGGGGTGGAACCGGGGAGCTGTTTTTT

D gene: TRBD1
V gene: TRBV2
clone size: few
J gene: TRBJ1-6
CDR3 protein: CASSDQGGNSPLHF
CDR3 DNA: TGTGCCAGCAGTGATCAGGGGGGAAATTCACCCCTCCACTTT

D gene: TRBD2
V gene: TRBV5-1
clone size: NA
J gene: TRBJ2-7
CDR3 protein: CASSLGLAGATGEQYF
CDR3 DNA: TGCGCCAGCAGCTTGGGACTAGCGGGCGCCACCGGCGAGCAGTACTTC

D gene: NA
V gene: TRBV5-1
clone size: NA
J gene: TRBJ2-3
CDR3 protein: CASSPLAVDTQYF
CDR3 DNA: TGCGCCAGCAGCCCACTAGCAGTAGATACGCAGTATTTT